The clone carrying this T cell receptor (beta chain) was detected a few times. What it binds is not known. The data belong to a study of beta chain features in type 1 diabetes. Study overall: Patients were similar to healthy donors in age and gender (as well as in cell yields). Study-wide points: All four CD4+ subsets of Type 1 diabetes patients contained TCRB CDR3s that were moderately but significantly shorter. There were fewer insertions and more deletions at the VDJ junctions of type 1 diabetes patients.

TCRB transcripts that were expressed got sequenced, as all of the isolated RNA had been reverse transcribed. Sequenced naive, central memory and regulatory T cell samples produced an average of roughly 3.5 million reads. Clones were read by immunoSEQ multiplex PCR, and TCRdb kept only the in-frame ones, dropping some. The table includes a few hundred thousand clones, roughly 24% detected once. Trimming cost V 6 bases and J 7 bases, with 9 bases left between them. The CDR3 length is 11 residues. Germline V lookup: CDR1 MNHEY, CDR2 SVGAGI. Material for sequencing was naive CD4+ T cells from blood. The chain is built from TRBV6-5 and TRBJ2-5; D is possibly TRBD1 (5 bases). The sequence came from a woman aged 25-40 years with type 1 diabetes. The CDR3 here is CASRSRGTQYF. In DNA form, the CDR3 reads TGTGCCAGCAGATCTAGGGGGACCCAGTACTTC.